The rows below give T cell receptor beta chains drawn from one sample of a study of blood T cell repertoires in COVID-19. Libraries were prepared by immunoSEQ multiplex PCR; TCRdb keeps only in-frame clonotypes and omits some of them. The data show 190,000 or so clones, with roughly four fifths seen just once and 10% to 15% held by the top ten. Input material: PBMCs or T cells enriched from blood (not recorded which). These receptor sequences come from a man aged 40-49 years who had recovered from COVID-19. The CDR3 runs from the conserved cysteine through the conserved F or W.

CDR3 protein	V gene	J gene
CASGGCPREVYNEQFF	TRBV12-5	TRBJ2-1
CASSPSSYTF	TRBV6-2/TRBV6-3	TRBJ1-2
CASRLGTRGETQYF	TRBV12-2	TRBJ2-5
CASRDRVGANTEAFF	TRBV2	TRBJ1-1
CSAGTDGYGYTF	TRBV29-1	TRBJ1-2
CASSLGTGADTEAFF	TRBV5-1	TRBJ1-1
CASSLQVNTEAFF	TRBV6-5	TRBJ1-1
CSVAFGGAIRGNTIYF	TRBV29-1	TRBJ1-3
CASSLMGSPNSPLHF	TRBV28	TRBJ1-6
CASSQVASGTGGSTTNEKLFF	TRBV3-1/TRBV3-2	TRBJ1-4
CASSTAGTGRPYEQYF	TRBV27	TRBJ2-7
CASSGGQANTEAFF	TRBV9	TRBJ1-1
CASSRGGDTEAFF	TRBV11-2	TRBJ1-1
CASSSQGDDTEAFF	TRBV19	TRBJ1-1
CASSLIAGGTDTQYF	TRBV7-3	TRBJ2-3
CASSAASVEAFF	TRBV18	TRBJ1-1
CASRTGASTDTQYF	TRBV5-1	TRBJ2-3
CASSVSTSGRDTQYF	TRBV2	TRBJ2-3
CASSGGQGQGRGYTF	TRBV9	TRBJ1-2
CASNVGGEYNEQFF	TRBV7-2	TRBJ2-1
CASRAGSSYEQYF	TRBV2	TRBJ2-7
CASSLWDRVSNEQFF	TRBV5-6	TRBJ2-1
CASLAPNTEAFF	TRBV18	TRBJ1-1
CASSFRDGGGYTF	TRBV14	TRBJ1-2
CASSLGYGGSSYEQYF	TRBV5-1	TRBJ2-7
CASSLSGLAVFF	TRBV28	TRBJ2-1
CAISALDLSTDTQYF	TRBV10-3	TRBJ2-3
CASSLSGQGGEQFF	TRBV5-1	TRBJ2-1
CSAEGGARGYTF	TRBV29-1	TRBJ1-2
CATAGTGTNYGYTF	TRBV24-1	TRBJ1-2
CASSYRGSRTSTDTQYF	TRBV6-2/TRBV6-3	TRBJ2-3
CASSQEFTRRDTEAFF	TRBV4-3	TRBJ1-1
CASSSTNTRLLYGYTF	TRBV27	TRBJ1-2
CASSQALQGEYGYTF	TRBV4-2	TRBJ1-2
CASRGPGQGAATNEKLFF	TRBV28	TRBJ1-4
CASSRGSQPQHF	TRBV3-1/TRBV3-2	TRBJ1-5
CASSQTGGRTPLHF	TRBV4-3	TRBJ1-6
CASSDMGHRQETQYF	TRBV25-1	TRBJ2-5
CASSSPGQGYGYTF	TRBV27	TRBJ1-2
CATNPMSERGTEAFF	TRBV10-2	TRBJ1-1
CASSGGRLAEGETDTQYF	TRBV10-1	TRBJ2-3
CASRSGGGGTEAFF	TRBV7-9	TRBJ1-1
CASSSVLTNEKLFF	TRBV27	TRBJ1-4
CATRQGAGTEAFF	TRBV2	TRBJ1-1
CASSSGTGLGQPQHF	TRBV5-1	TRBJ1-5
CASSLRREGSNEQFF	TRBV7-8	TRBJ2-1
CASRLGRAPYNTEAFF	TRBV19	TRBJ1-1
CASSIDLIGEENYGYTF	TRBV19	TRBJ1-2
CASTFQRDLSTDTQYF	TRBV2	TRBJ2-3
CASSLYRGTQETQYF	TRBV7-2	TRBJ2-5